Each of the 27 T cell receptor beta chains below was sequenced from the same sample in a study of blood T cell repertoires in COVID-19. Assay used: immunoSEQ multiplex PCR; TCRdb lists only in-frame clones, some missing. Of 70,000 or so clones listed, about 87% were seen once; the top ten hold 5% to 6.5%. Sequences were obtained from peripheral blood. Receptor source: a woman in her forties or fifties with acute or convalescent COVID-19.

The chain is built from TRBV4-1 and TRBJ1-4; tentatively, D is TRBD1 (6 bases). The CDR3 covers 15 residues. Germline values: CDR1 MGHRA, CDR2 YSYEKL. V lost 1 base, J lost 8 bases, and 14 bases lay in between. The CDR3 coding sequence is TGCGCCAGCAGCCAAGGGACAGTTTTATTGGAAAAACTGTTTTTT. Protein product: CASSQGTVLLEKLFF.

This clone was seen a few times. The J gene is TRBJ1-1, the V gene TRBV19; TRBD1 matches 10 bases. CDR1 is LNHDA and CDR2 is SQIVND in the germline V gene (reference sequence). The ends lost 5 bases at V and 5 bases at J; junction bases unmatched: 11. This CDR3 region has 16 residues. This CDR3 is CASSPGTGVSRTEAFF. CDR3 sequence (DNA): TGTGCCAGTAGTCCGGGGACAGGGGTAAGTCGTACTGAAGCTTTCTTT.

The chain couples TRBV6-5 to TRBJ2-5; TRBD2 is a possible D gene (6 bases). CDR3 length: 13 amino acids. Trimming took off 11 bases at V and 1 base at J, with 14 bases between the two ends. Germline loops: CDR1 MNHEY, CDR2 SVGAGI. The CDR3 loop reads CAGGGTSQETQYF. In nucleotides, the CDR3 is TGTGCCGGAGGAGGGACCTCCCAAGAGACCCAGTACTTC.

This clone was picked up a small number of times. CDR3 protein: CAISAGDSTYEQYF. The DNA of the CDR3 is TGTGCCATCAGTGCGGGGGACAGCACCTACGAGCAGTACTTC. This chain uses TRBV10-3 with TRBJ2-7; D is perhaps TRBD1 (7 bases). Germline V gene sequence: CDR1 ENHRY, CDR2 SYGVKD. V lost 4 bases and J lost 2, with 12 bases in between. The CDR3 has 14 residues.

CDR3 residues: CASRRTGSSYEQYF. The CDR3 DNA follows: TGTGCCAGCAGGAGGACAGGGAGCTCCTACGAGCAGTACTTC. J is TRBJ2-7 and V is TRBV27; 8 bases fit TRBD1. Unmatched junction bases numbered 4, after V lost 6 bases and J lost 0 bases. Germline CDR1 is MNHEY and CDR2 is SMNVEV (reference sequence). CDR3 length: 14 residues.

The V gene is TRBV3-1 (or the pseudogene TRBV3-2), the J gene TRBJ1-1, with TRBD1 as a possible D gene (6 bases). Germline loops: CDR1 LGHDT, CDR2 YNNKEL (reference sequence). With 3 bases removed from V and 1 base from J, the gap between germline ends came to 9 bases. CDR3 length equals 14 residues. This CDR3 reads CASSHLQGNTEAFF. The CDR3 DNA reads as TGTGCCAGCAGCCACTTACAGGGGAACACTGAAGCTTTCTTT.

The CDR3 loop is CASSFPTGDGYTF. The CDR3 region has the DNA TGTGCCAGCAGCTTCCCCACGGGAGATGGCTACACCTTC. The chain recombines TRBV7-9 with TRBJ1-2; D is uncertain. CDR1 is SEHNR and CDR2 is FQNEAQ in the germline V gene (reference sequence). The CDR3 totals 13 residues. Deletions cut 3 bases from V and 6 bases from J, with 11 bases between.

The gene calls are TRBV28 and TRBJ2-4, with a weak D call TRBD1 (5 bases). Trimming pared 4 bases from V and 1 base from J, leaving 14 bases between. This CDR3 contains 16 residues. Germline loops: CDR1 MDHEN, CDR2 SYDVKM. The CDR3 reads CASSYEDMGAKNIQYF. The CDR3, as DNA: TGTGCCAGCAGTTATGAGGACATGGGCGCCAAAAACATTCAGTACTTC. The full variable domain, its missing parts supplied by reference TRBV28 and TRBJ2-4, is DVKVTQSSRYLVKRTGEKVFLECVQDMDHENMFWYRQDPGLGLRLIYFSYDVKMKEKGDIPEGYSVSREKKERFSLILESASTNQTSMYLCASSYEDMGAKNIQYFGAGTRLSVL.

In this sample, this clone turned up once. V usage is TRBV30 and J usage is TRBJ1-5; possibly TRBD1 for D (5 bases). V was shortened by 2 bases and J by 0 bases, with 8 bases between the two germline ends. The CDR3 extends over 14 amino acids. Looked up from germline, CDR1 is GTSNPN and CDR2 is SVGIG (reference sequence). The CDR3 sequence is CAWSSGNSNQPQHF. The CDR3 bases are TGTGCCTGGAGTTCAGGGAATAGCAATCAGCCCCAGCATTTT.

This chain connects TRBV2 to TRBJ1-6; 8 nucleotides agree with TRBD1. Losses at the gene ends were 4 bases for V and 8 bases for J; bases not matched to a gene: 4. The germline gives CDR1 SNHLY, CDR2 FYNNEI. This CDR3 comprises 14 residues. DNA for the CDR3: TGTGCCAGCAGTGGCAGGACAGGGTATTCACCCCTCCACTTT. Encoded protein: CASSGRTGYSPLHF. The full variable domain, rest sourced from reference TRBV2 and TRBJ1-6, is EPEVTQTPSHQVTQMGQEVILRCVPISNHLYFYWYRQILGQKVEFLVSFYNNEISEKSEIFDDQFSVERPDGSNFTLKIRSTKLEDSAMYFCASSGRTGYSPLHFGNGTRLTVT.

The CDR3 nucleotides read TGTGCCAGTAGCCCCCGGGACAGGGTACCGAACACTGAAGCTTTCTTT. Amino acids: CASSPRDRVPNTEAFF. The chain links TRBV19 to TRBJ1-1; TRBD1 agrees at 9 bases. J was trimmed by 1 base and V by 6 bases; bases with no gene match: 9. The V gene's germline CDR1 is LNHDA and CDR2 SQIVND (reference sequence). The CDR3 contains 16 residues.

The chain couples TRBV19 to TRBJ1-1; D perhaps matches TRBD1 (6 bases). The CDR3 covers 13 residues. Germline V lookup: CDR1 LNHDA, CDR2 SQIVND (reference sequence). Trimming pared 5 bases from V and 0 bases from J, leaving 7 bases between. The CDR3 DNA reads TGTGCCAGTAGTGGACAGATGAACACTGAAGCTTTCTTT. As protein: CASSGQMNTEAFF.

The chain joins TRBV18 to TRBJ2-2, with D unresolved. CDR1 and CDR2 from the germline V gene are KGHSH and LQKENI. V shed 3 bases and J shed 6 bases, with 11 bases lying between them. The CDR3 extends over 14 amino acids. This CDR3 reads CASSPRAEAGELFF. The CDR3 DNA reads as TGTGCCAGCTCACCTCGCGCCGAGGCCGGGGAGCTGTTTTTT. Full variable domain (remainder filled in from reference TRBV18 and TRBJ2-2): NAGVMQNPRHLVRRRGQEARLRCSPMKGHSHVYWYRQLPEEGLKFMVYLQKENIIDESGMPKERFSAEFPKEGPSILRIQQVVRGDSAAYFCASSPRAEAGELFFGEGSRLTVL.

V is TRBV11-2 and J is TRBJ2-6; D remains unclear. Trimming shortened V by 5 bases and J by 0 bases, and 8 bases separated the two germline ends. The germline gives CDR1 SGHAT, CDR2 FQNNGV. The length of the CDR3 is 15 residues. CDR3 in amino acids: CASSRRGSGANVLTF. The DNA of the CDR3 is TGTGCCAGCAGCCGTCGAGGCTCTGGGGCCAACGTCCTGACTTTC.

The CDR3 DNA reads as TGCGCCAGCAGTGAATTGGAGCTCTATGGCTACACCTTC. It is translated as CASSELELYGYTF. The V gene is TRBV10-2, the J gene TRBJ1-2; D gene uncertain. Trimming cost V 3 bases and J 4 bases, with 9 bases left between them. Germline V CDR1 and CDR2: WSHSY, SAAADI. The CDR3 loop spans 13 amino acids.

The gene calls are TRBV6-6 and TRBJ1-5; the D is unclear. Germline loops: CDR1 MNHNY, CDR2 SVGAGI (reference sequence). V lost 2 bases and J 10 bases, leaving 12 bases between the germline ends. This CDR3 comprises 13 residues. This CDR3 is CASSYDIQVPQHF. For the CDR3, the DNA is TGTGCCAGCAGTTACGACATCCAAGTCCCCCAGCATTTT.

The chain combines TRBV9 with TRBJ2-5, with 7 bases aligning to TRBD1. With V trimmed by 3 bases and J by 10 bases, 12 bases remained unmatched. Germline values: CDR1 SGDLS, CDR2 YYNGEE. The CDR3 runs 14 residues. The CDR3 DNA is TGTGCCAGCAGCGGGGGCTACAGGGGTAGAGACCAGTACTTC. As protein: CASSGGYRGRDQYF.

The chain is built from TRBV14 and TRBJ1-2; weak D call: TRBD1 (5 bases). The CDR3 loop spans 14 amino acids. Deletions cut 2 bases from V and 7 bases from J, with 14 bases between. CDR1 and CDR2 (germline): SGHDN, FVKESK. The CDR3 protein is CASSQQGISGGYTF. DNA for the CDR3: TGTGCCAGCAGCCAACAGGGTATCTCGGGTGGCTACACCTTC.

The chain uses TRBV6-5 and TRBJ2-7; 14 bases map to TRBD2. CDR3 length: 14 amino acids. Germline V gives CDR1 MNHEY, CDR2 SVGAGI. The junction had 4 bases not matched to a gene; V was cut back by 6 bases and J by 6 bases. The CDR3 DNA follows: TGTGCCAGCAGAGGGACTAGCGGGGGCCTCGAGCAGTACTTC. Encoded protein: CASRGTSGGLEQYF.

A few counts support this clone. The chain couples TRBV6-4 to TRBJ2-1, with D perhaps TRBD1 (5 bases). V was pared by 3 bases and J by 0 bases, with 9 bases between. The CDR3 has 15 residues. Germline V gene lookup returns CDR1 MRHNA and CDR2 SNTAGT. The DNA for the CDR3 is TGTGCCAGCAGTGAGGACACCTCCTCCTACAATGAGCAGTTCTTC. It is translated as CASSEDTSSYNEQFF.

The CDR3 DNA is TGCGCCAGCAGCTGGGCGGAGGGAACTGAAGCTTTCTTT. It yields the protein CASSWAEGTEAFF. This rearrangement joins TRBV5-1 to TRBJ1-1; D unresolved. Germline CDR1 reads SGHRS; CDR2 reads YFSETQ. V shed 3 bases and J shed 5 bases, with 11 bases lying between them. This CDR3 is built from 13 residues.

The chain recombines TRBV5-1 with TRBJ2-4; D is perhaps TRBD2 (5 bases). V lost 4 bases, J lost 6 bases, and 14 bases lay in between. Germline CDR1 SGHRS, CDR2 YFSETQ. CDR3 length: 14 amino acids. CDR3 loop: CASSLANEGNIQYF. CDR3 in DNA: TGCGCCAGCAGCCTGGCTAACGAGGGAAACATTCAGTACTTC.

The rearrangement links TRBV13 to TRBJ1-2, with 10 bases matching TRBD1. The V gene end was trimmed by 2 bases and the J gene end by 8 bases; junction bases not matched to a gene: 8. In germline, CDR1 is PRHDT, CDR2 FYEKMQ (reference sequence). CDR3 length: 15 amino acids. The CDR3 coding sequence is TGTGCCAGCAGCTTAACCCTGGACAGGGGGGGCGGCTACACCTTC. This codes for CASSLTLDRGGGYTF.

The chain joins TRBV5-1 to TRBJ2-4; possible D gene TRBD2, 6 bases. The germline CDR1 and CDR2 sequences are SGHRS and YFSETQ. This CDR3 contains 14 residues. With 5 bases removed from V and 2 bases from J, the gap between germline ends came to 11 bases. CDR3: CASRASESKNIQYF. The CDR3 region has the DNA TGCGCCAGCAGGGCTAGCGAATCCAAAAACATTCAGTACTTC.

The chain carries TRBV27 and TRBJ2-1, with 9 bases identical to TRBD1. The length of the CDR3 is 15 residues. CDR1 is MNHEY and CDR2 is SMNVEV in the germline V gene (reference sequence). V shed 0 bases, J shed 4 bases, and the junction held 1 base outside the gene matches. CDR3 bases: TGTGCCAGCAGTTTATCGGGACAGGGTTACAATGAGCAGTTCTTC. Translated, it gives CASSLSGQGYNEQFF.

The chain links TRBV6-5 to TRBJ1-6, with a weak D call TRBD1 (5 bases). CDR1 MNHEY and CDR2 SVGAGI come from the germline V gene. CDR3 length equals 14 residues. Trimming took off 6 bases at V and 10 bases at J, with 16 bases between the two ends. The CDR3 sequence: CASSNNRQGSPLHF. The CDR3 region has the DNA TGTGCCAGCAGCAACAACAGGCAAGGCTCACCCCTCCACTTT.

This clone was counted only a few times. The chain recombines TRBV4-3 with TRBJ1-1, with TRBD1 matching 11 bases. The CDR3 has 14 amino acids. From germline, CDR1 is LGHNA and CDR2 YSLEER. With 6 bases clipped from V and 1 base from J, the junction kept 1 base outside the gene matches. Here the CDR3 reads CASRGQGGNTEAFF. CDR3 in DNA: TGCGCCAGCAGGGGACAGGGGGGGAACACTGAAGCTTTCTTT.